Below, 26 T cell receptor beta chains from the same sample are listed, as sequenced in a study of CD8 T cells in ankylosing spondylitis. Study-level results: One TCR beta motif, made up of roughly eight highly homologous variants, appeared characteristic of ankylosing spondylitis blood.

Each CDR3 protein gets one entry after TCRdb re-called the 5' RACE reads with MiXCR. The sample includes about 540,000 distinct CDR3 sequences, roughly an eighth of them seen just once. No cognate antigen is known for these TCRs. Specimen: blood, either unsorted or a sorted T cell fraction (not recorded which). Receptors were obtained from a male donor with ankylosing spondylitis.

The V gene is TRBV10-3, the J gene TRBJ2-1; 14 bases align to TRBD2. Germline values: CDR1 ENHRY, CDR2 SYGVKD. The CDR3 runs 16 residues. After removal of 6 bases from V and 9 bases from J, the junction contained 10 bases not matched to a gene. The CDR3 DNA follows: TGTGCCATCAGAAAGGGACTAGCGGGAGTAATTGGTGAGCAGTTCTTC. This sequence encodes CAIRKGLAGVIGEQFF.

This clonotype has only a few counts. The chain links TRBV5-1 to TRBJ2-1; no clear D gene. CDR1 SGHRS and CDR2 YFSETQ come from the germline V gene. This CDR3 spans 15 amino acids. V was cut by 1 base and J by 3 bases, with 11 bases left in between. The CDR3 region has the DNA TGCGCCAGCAGCTTGACAAGCCCGGGCTACAATGAGCAGTTCTTC. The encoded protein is CASSLTSPGYNEQFF.

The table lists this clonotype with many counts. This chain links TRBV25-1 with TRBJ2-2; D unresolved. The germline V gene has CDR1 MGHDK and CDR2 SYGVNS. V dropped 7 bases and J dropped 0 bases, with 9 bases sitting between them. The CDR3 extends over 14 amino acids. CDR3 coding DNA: TGTGCCAGCAAAGGAATCGCGAACACCGGGGAGCTGTTTTTT. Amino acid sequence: CASKGIANTGELFF.

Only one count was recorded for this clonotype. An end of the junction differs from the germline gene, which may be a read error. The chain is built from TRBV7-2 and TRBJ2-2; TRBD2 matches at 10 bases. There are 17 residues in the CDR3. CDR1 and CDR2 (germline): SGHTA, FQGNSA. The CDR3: CASSPVGGLAKTGELFF. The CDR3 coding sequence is TGTGCCAGCAGCCCGGTGGGGGGACTAGCGAAAACCGGGGAGCTGTTTTTT.

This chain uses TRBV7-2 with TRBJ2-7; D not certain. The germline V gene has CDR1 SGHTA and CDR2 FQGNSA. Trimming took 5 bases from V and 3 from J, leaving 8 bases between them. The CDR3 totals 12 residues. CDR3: CASSPSYYEQYF. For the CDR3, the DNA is TGTGCCAGCAGCCCCTCCTACTACGAGCAGTACTTC.

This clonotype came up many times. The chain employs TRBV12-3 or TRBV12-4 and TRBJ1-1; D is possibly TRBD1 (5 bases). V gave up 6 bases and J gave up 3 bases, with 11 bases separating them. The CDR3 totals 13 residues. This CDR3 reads CASSRQIHTEAFF. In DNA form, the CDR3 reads TGTGCCAGCAGCCGACAGATTCACACTGAAGCTTTCTTT.

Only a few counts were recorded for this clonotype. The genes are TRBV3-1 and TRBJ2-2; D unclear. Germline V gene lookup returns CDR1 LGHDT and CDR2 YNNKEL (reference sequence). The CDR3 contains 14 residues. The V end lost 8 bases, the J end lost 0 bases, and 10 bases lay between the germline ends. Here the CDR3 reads CASGRSANTGELFF. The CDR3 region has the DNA TGTGCCAGCGGTCGGTCGGCGAACACCGGGGAGCTGTTTTTT.

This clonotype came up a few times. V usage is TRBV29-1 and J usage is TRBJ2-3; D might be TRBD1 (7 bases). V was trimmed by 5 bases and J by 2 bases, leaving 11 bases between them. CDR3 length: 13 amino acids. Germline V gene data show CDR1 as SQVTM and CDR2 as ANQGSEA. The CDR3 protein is CSVRGTVTDTQYF. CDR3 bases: TGCAGCGTTCGCGGGACAGTCACAGATACGCAGTATTTT.

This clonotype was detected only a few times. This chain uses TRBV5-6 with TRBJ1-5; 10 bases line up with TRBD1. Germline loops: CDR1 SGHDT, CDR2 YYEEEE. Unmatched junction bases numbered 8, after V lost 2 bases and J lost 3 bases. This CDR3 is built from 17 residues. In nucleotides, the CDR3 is TGTGCCAGCAGCTTACGACAGGGGGCGAGATTCAATCAGCCCCAGCATTTT. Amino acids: CASSLRQGARFNQPQHF.

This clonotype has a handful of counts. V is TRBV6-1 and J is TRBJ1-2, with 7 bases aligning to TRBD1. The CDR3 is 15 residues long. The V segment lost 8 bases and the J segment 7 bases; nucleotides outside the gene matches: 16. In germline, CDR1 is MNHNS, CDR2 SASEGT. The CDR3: CASLLGGQEGAGYTF. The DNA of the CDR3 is TGTGCCAGCCTCCTCGGCGGACAGGAAGGCGCTGGCTACACCTTC.

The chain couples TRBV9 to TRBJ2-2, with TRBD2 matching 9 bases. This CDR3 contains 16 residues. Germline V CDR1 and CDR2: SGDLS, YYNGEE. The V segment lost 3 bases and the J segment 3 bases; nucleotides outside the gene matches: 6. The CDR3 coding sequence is TGTGCCAGCAGCGCTCTCGCGGGAGGGGACACCGGGGAGCTGTTTTTT. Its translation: CASSALAGGDTGELFF.

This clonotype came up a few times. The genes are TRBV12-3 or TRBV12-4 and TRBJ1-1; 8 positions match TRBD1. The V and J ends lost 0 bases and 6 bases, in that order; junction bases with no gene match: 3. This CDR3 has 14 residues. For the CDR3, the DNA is TGTGCCAGCAGTTTAGCAGGACAGGGTCCTGAAGCTTTCTTT. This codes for CASSLAGQGPEAFF.

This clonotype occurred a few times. CDR3 DNA: TGTGCCAGCAGCTACCCCGTGGGCGAGCAGTACGTC. Translating it yields CASSYPVGEQYV. The chain recombines TRBV7-9 with TRBJ2-7; D gene unclear. The CDR3 length is 12 residues. CDR1 is SEHNR and CDR2 is FQNEAQ in the germline V gene (reference sequence). V was shortened by 4 bases and J by 6 bases, with 10 bases between the two germline ends.

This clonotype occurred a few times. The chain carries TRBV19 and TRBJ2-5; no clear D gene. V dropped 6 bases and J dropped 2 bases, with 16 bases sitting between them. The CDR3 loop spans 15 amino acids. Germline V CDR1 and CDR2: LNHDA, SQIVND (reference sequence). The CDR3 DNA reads TGTGCCAGTAGCCCAGTTGTGGCGGCACAAGAGACCCAGTACTTC. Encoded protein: CASSPVVAAQETQYF.

CDR3 region: CASAVHWDTEAFF. In nucleotides, the CDR3 is TGTGCTAGTGCCGTTCATTGGGACACTGAAGCTTTCTTT. This chain links TRBV12-5 with TRBJ1-1; D remains ambiguous. V was cut by 7 bases and J by 3 bases, with 12 bases left in between. Germline loops: CDR1 LGHNT, CDR2 FRNRAP. The CDR3 consists of 13 residues.

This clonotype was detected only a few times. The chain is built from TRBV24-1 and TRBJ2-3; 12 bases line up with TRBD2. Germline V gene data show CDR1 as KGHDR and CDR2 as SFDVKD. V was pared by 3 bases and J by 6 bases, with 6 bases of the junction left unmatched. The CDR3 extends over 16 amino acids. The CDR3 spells CATSDTTSGSGDTQYF. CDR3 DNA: TGTGCCACCAGTGATACGACTAGCGGGAGTGGGGATACGCAGTATTTT.

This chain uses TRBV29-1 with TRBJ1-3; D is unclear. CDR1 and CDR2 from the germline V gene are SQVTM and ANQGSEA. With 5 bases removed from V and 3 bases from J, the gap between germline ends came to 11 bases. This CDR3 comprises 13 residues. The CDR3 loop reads CSVSKTIGNTIYF. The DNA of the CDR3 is TGCAGCGTTTCAAAGACAATTGGAAACACCATATATTTT. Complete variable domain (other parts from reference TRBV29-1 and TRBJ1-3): SAVISQKPSRDICQRGTSLTIQCQVDSQVTMMFWYRQQPGQSLTLIATANQGSEATYESGFVIDKFPISRPNLTFSTLTVSNMSPEDSSIYLCSVSKTIGNTIYFGEGSWLTVV.

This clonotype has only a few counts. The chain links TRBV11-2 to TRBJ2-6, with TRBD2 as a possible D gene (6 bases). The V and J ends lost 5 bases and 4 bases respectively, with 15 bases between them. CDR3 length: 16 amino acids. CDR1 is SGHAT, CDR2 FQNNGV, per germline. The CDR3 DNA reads TGTGCCAGCAGCCGATCTGGAGGGGCAGGGGCCAACGTCCTGACTTTC. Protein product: CASSRSGGAGANVLTF.

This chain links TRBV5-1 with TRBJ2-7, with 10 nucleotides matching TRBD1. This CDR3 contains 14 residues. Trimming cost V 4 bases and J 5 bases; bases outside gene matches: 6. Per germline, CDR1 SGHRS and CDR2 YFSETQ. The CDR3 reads CASSDRQGANEQYF. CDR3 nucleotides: TGCGCCAGCAGCGACAGACAGGGGGCCAACGAGCAGTACTTC. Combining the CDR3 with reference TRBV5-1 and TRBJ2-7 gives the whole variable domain KAGVTQTPRYLIKTRGQQVTLSCSPISGHRSVSWYQQTPGQGLQFLFEYFSETQRNKGNFPGRFSGRQFSNSRSEMNVSTLELGDSALYLCASSDRQGANEQYFGPGTRLTVT.

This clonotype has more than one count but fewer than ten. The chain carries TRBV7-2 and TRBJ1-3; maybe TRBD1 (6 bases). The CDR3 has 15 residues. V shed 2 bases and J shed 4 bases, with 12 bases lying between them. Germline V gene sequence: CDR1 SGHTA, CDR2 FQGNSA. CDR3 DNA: TGTGCCAGCAGCTTAACGGGGGCTAGGGGAAACACCATATATTTT. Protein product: CASSLTGARGNTIYF.

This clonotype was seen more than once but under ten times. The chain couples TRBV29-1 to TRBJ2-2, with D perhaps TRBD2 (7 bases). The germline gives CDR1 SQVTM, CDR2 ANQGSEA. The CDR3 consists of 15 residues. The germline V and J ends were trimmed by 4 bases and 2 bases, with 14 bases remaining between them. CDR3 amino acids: CSVGGGRSNTGELFF. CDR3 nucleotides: TGCAGCGTTGGGGGGGGCCGTTCAAACACCGGGGAGCTGTTTTTT.

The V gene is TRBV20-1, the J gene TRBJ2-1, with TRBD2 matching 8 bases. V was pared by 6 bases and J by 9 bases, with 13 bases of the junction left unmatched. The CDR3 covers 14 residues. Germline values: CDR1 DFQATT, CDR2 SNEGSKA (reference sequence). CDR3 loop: CSAPLSGRGVEQFF. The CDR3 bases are TGCAGTGCGCCCTTAAGCGGGAGAGGAGTTGAGCAGTTCTTC.

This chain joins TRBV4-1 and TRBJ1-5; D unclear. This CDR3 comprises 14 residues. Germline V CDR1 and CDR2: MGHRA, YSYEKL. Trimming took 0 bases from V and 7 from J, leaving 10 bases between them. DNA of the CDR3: TGCGCCAGCAGCCAAGATCCGAATAAACAGCCCCAGCATTTT. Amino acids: CASSQDPNKQPQHF.

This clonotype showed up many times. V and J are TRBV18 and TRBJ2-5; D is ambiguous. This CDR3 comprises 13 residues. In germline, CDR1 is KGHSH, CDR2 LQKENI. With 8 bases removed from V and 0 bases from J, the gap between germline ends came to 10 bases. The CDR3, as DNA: TGTGCCAGCAGCCCCGGGTACCAAGAGACCCAGTACTTC. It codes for CASSPGYQETQYF.

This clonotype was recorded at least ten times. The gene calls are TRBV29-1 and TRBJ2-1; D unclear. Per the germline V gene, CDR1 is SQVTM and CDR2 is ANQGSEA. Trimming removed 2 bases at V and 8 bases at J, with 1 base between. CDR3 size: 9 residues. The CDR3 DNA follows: TGCAGCGTTGAATATGAGCAGTTCTTC. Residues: CSVEYEQFF.

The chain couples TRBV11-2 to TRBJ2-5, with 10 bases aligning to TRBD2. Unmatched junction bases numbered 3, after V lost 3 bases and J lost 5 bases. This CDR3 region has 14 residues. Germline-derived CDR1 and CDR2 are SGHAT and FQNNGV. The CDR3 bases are TGTGCCAGCAGCTTGCCTAGCGGGAGTGAGACCCAGTACTTC. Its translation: CASSLPSGSETQYF.